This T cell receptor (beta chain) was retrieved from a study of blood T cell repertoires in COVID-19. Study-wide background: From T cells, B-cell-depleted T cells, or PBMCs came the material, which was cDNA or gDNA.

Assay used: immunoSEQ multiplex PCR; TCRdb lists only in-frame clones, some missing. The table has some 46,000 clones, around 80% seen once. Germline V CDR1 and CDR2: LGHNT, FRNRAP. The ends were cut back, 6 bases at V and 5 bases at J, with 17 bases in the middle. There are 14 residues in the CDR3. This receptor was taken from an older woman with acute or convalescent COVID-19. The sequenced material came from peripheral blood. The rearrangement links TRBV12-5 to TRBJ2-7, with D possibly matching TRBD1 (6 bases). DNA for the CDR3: TGTGCTAGTGGCTACACGGGACATTCTGACGAGCAGTACTTC. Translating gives CASGYTGHSDEQYF.